The 30 T cell receptor beta chains below were found in one sample sequenced in a study of post-analysis software for immune sequencing data. Points from the study as a whole: Five TRBV segments were more frequent in patients than controls; TRBV5-6, TRBV5-1 and TRBV20-1 belonged to this group.

These TCRs' antigens remain unknown. Each TCR beta cDNA library carried unique molecular identifiers. From the PCR reads, TCRdb called clonotypes with MiXCR, one entry per CDR3 protein. The sample carries approximately 460,000 distinct CDR3 sequences, over 35% recorded once. The sequencing sample was made of blood. The receptors originated from a girl aged 10-17 years with multiple sclerosis.

The rearrangement uses TRBV7-9 and TRBJ2-3; D is uncertain. V was cut by 5 bases and J by 4 bases, with 13 bases left in between. The CDR3 runs 14 residues. Germline CDR1 reads SEHNR; CDR2 reads FQNEAQ (reference sequence). The CDR3 region has the DNA TGTGCCAGCAGCCTAACACCACCCCCAGATACGCAGTATTTT. This gives the protein CASSLTPPPDTQYF.

This clonotype turned up a few times. The genes are TRBV24-1 and TRBJ2-3, with TRBD2 matching over 13 bases. Losses at the gene ends were 3 bases for V and 2 bases for J; bases not matched to a gene: 4. Germline values: CDR1 KGHDR, CDR2 SFDVKD. CDR3 length: 17 residues. CDR3 in amino acids: CATSDRTSGSITDTQYF. The CDR3, as DNA: TGTGCCACCAGTGATCGGACTAGCGGGAGTATCACAGATACGCAGTATTTT.

This clonotype was observed a handful of times. This rearrangement joins TRBV28 to TRBJ2-7; D not resolved. The V and J ends lost 6 bases and 1 base respectively, with 10 bases between them. The CDR3 is 13 residues long. CDR1 and CDR2 (germline): MDHEN, SYDVKM. The CDR3 spells CASRVGYSYEQYF. The CDR3 DNA reads TGTGCCAGCAGAGTCGGCTATTCCTACGAGCAGTACTTC.

The rearrangement joins TRBV7-2 to TRBJ2-1, with D uncertain. This CDR3 has 15 amino acids. Germline loops: CDR1 SGHTA, CDR2 FQGNSA. The germline V and J ends were trimmed by 2 bases and 6 bases, with 14 bases remaining between them. The CDR3 DNA reads TGTGCCAGCAGCTTATCGGTTCCCAGTGGCAATGAGCAGTTCTTC. Translating it yields CASSLSVPSGNEQFF.

CDR3 DNA: TGTGCCAGCAGCTTAGGCACGGGGAATATCCAGCCCCAGCATTTT. Translating gives CASSLGTGNIQPQHF. This sequence joins TRBV7-6 and TRBJ1-5; no reliable D call. The CDR3 contains 15 residues. CDR1 is SGHVS, CDR2 FNYEAQ, per germline. The germline V and J ends were trimmed by 1 base and 7 bases, with 14 bases remaining between them.

This clonotype appeared a few times. Being one base from a much bigger clone, this may be a read error. The rearrangement joins TRBV7-2 to TRBJ2-6; D not certain. The CDR3 extends over 12 amino acids. Trimming pared 6 bases from V and 1 base from J, leaving 1 base between. CDR1 and CDR2 from the germline V gene are SGHTA and FQGNSA. As DNA, the CDR3 is TGTGCCAGCAGATCTGGGGCCAACGTCCTGACTTTC. Residues: CASRSGANVLTF.

The V gene is TRBV20-1, the J gene TRBJ2-5; 13 bases are shared with TRBD2. Unmatched junction bases numbered 5, after V lost 1 base and J lost 9 bases. Per the germline V gene, CDR1 is DFQATT and CDR2 is SNEGSKA (reference sequence). The CDR3 runs 14 residues. CDR3 protein: CSARGLAGGTAQYF. In nucleotides, the CDR3 is TGCAGTGCTAGAGGACTAGCGGGGGGCACGGCCCAGTACTTC.

The chain couples TRBV12-3 or TRBV12-4 to TRBJ2-2; 16 bases map to TRBD2. Trimming cost V 5 bases and J 4 bases; bases outside gene matches: 4. This CDR3 comprises 17 residues. The CDR3 reads CASSQGLAGGLTGELFF. CDR3 nucleotide sequence: TGTGCCAGCAGTCAGGGACTAGCGGGAGGGCTCACCGGGGAGCTGTTTTTT.

The chain carries TRBV20-1 and TRBJ2-1; 9 positions match TRBD2. This CDR3 spans 14 amino acids. In germline, CDR1 is DFQATT, CDR2 SNEGSKA (reference sequence). V shed 6 bases and J 4 bases; nucleotides not matched to a gene: 7. The CDR3 sequence: CSAGVAGAYNEQFF. The CDR3 DNA is TGCAGTGCAGGGGTAGCGGGGGCTTACAATGAGCAGTTCTTC.

As for this clonotype: One junction end disagrees with the germline gene, perhaps due to a read error. This chain links TRBV20-1 with TRBJ2-3; D is tentatively TRBD1 or TRBD2 (5 bases each). Germline lookup yields CDR1 DFQATT and CDR2 SNEGSKA (reference sequence). The CDR3 spans 13 residues. CDR3 DNA: TGCGGTGCTAGAGCAAAGGGACCAGATACGCAGTATTTT. Protein product: CGARAKGPDTQYF.

Regarding this clonotype: One junction end disagrees with the germline gene, perhaps due to a read error. V and J are TRBV29-1 and TRBJ1-5; D remains unclear. The CDR3 has 11 residues. Looked up from germline, CDR1 is SQVTM and CDR2 is ANQGSEA. CDR3 DNA sequence: TGCATCGTTGGTGGCAATCAGCCCCAGCATTTT. It encodes CIVGGNQPQHF.

This chain links TRBV6-5 with TRBJ1-1; weak D call: TRBD1 (6 bases). The CDR3 has 15 amino acids. Trimming cost V 0 bases and J 5 bases, with 13 bases left between them. Germline V gene lookup returns CDR1 MNHEY and CDR2 SVGAGI. The CDR3 reads CASSYSGTQGTEAFF. The CDR3 nucleotides read TGTGCCAGCAGTTACTCGGGGACGCAGGGGACTGAAGCTTTCTTT.

The J gene is TRBJ1-5, the V gene TRBV29-1, with a weak D call TRBD1 (6 bases). The V gene's germline CDR1 is SQVTM and CDR2 ANQGSEA. The CDR3 extends over 13 amino acids. V lost 6 bases and J lost 6, with 15 bases in between. CDR3 coding DNA: TGCAGCGTATTAACAGGGCACGGTCAGCCCCAGCATTTT. Its protein is CSVLTGHGQPQHF.

The gene calls are TRBV7-2 and TRBJ2-3; no clear D. V gave up 1 base and J gave up 0 bases, with 8 bases separating them. Germline CDR1 SGHTA, CDR2 FQGNSA. The CDR3 has 15 amino acids. The CDR3 nucleotides are TGTGCCAGCAGCTTAGATGCAGTCAGCACAGATACGCAGTATTTT. It translates to CASSLDAVSTDTQYF.

The chain combines TRBV5-1 with TRBJ2-7; unclear D gene. Germline V gene sequence: CDR1 SGHRS, CDR2 YFSETQ. V was pared by 4 bases and J by 2 bases, with 13 bases between. The CDR3 length is 14 residues. The CDR3 sequence is CASSPPRETYEQYF. The CDR3 region has the DNA TGCGCCAGCAGCCCTCCTCGAGAAACCTACGAGCAGTACTTC.

J is TRBJ2-1 and V is TRBV7-9, with D tentatively TRBD2 (6 bases). This CDR3 contains 14 residues. CDR1 is SEHNR and CDR2 is FQNEAQ in the germline V gene (reference sequence). Trimming shortened V by 5 bases and J by 5 bases, and 13 bases separated the two germline ends. The CDR3 DNA reads as TGTGCCAGCAGCAGCGGACTACCCAACAATGAGCAGTTCTTC. Translation gives CASSSGLPNNEQFF.

The V call is TRBV12-3 or TRBV12-4, the J call TRBJ2-1; 9 bases are a match to TRBD2. Unmatched junction bases numbered 28, after V lost 6 bases and J lost 7 bases. The CDR3 runs to 21 residues. The CDR3 reads CASSTADGGGGWGLALNEQFF. The CDR3 DNA reads TGTGCCAGCAGCACTGCGGACGGGGGTGGGGGGTGGGGACTAGCCCTTAATGAGCAGTTCTTC.

This chain links TRBV28 with TRBJ2-4, with a tentative D call TRBD2 (5 bases). CDR3 length equals 17 residues. Germline V gives CDR1 MDHEN, CDR2 SYDVKM. With 5 bases removed from V and 3 bases from J, the gap between germline ends came to 20 bases. The CDR3 spells CASSNEPNPGDKNIQYF. CDR3 in DNA: TGTGCCAGCAGTAACGAACCCAACCCCGGGGACAAAAACATTCAGTACTTC. The entire variable domain, with the rest obtained from reference TRBV28 and TRBJ2-4, is as follows: DVKVTQSSRYLVKRTGEKVFLECVQDMDHENMFWYRQDPGLGLRLIYFSYDVKMKEKGDIPEGYSVSREKKERFSLILESASTNQTSMYLCASSNEPNPGDKNIQYFGAGTRLSVL.

The chain employs TRBV29-1 and TRBJ1-1; 9 positions agree with TRBD1. From germline, CDR1 is SQVTM and CDR2 ANQGSEA. J was trimmed by 0 bases and V by 4 bases; bases with no gene match: 6. The CDR3 extends over 15 amino acids. The CDR3 sequence: CSVARDRALNTEAFF. DNA for the CDR3: TGCAGCGTTGCAAGGGACAGGGCCCTGAACACTGAAGCTTTCTTT.

This clonotype was counted between two and nine times. The chain carries TRBV7-6 and TRBJ2-7; TRBD2 matches 7 bases. CDR1 and CDR2 from the germline V gene are SGHVS and FNYEAQ. This CDR3 region has 16 residues. V trimming: 0 bases; J trimming: 5 bases; junction bases outside the gene matches: 10. The CDR3 loop is CASSLAPSGDRDEQYF. The CDR3 DNA reads TGTGCCAGCAGCTTAGCCCCTAGCGGAGATAGGGACGAGCAGTACTTC.

The gene calls are TRBV12-3 or TRBV12-4 and TRBJ2-3, with 7 bases that match TRBD2. The CDR3 consists of 15 residues. The junction had 12 bases not matched to a gene; V was cut back by 2 bases and J by 10 bases. The CDR3 spells CASSLSSGLLEAQYF. The CDR3 bases are TGTGCCAGCAGTTTATCTAGCGGTCTCCTAGAAGCGCAGTATTTT.

The chain uses TRBV12-3 or TRBV12-4 and TRBJ2-7, with TRBD2 identical over 14 bases. After removal of 5 bases from V and 1 base from J, the junction contained 4 bases not matched to a gene. The CDR3 runs to 16 residues. The CDR3 is CASSRTSGRRSYEQYF. CDR3 sequence (DNA): TGTGCCAGCAGTCGGACTAGCGGGAGGAGGTCCTACGAGCAGTACTTC.

This clonotype has only one observation. V is TRBV2 and J is TRBJ2-5; TRBD2 agrees at 7 bases. The CDR3 contains 14 residues. Trimming took 8 bases from V and 4 from J; bases not matched to a gene: 10. Germline lookup yields CDR1 SNHLY and CDR2 FYNNEI. CDR3 bases: TGTGCCAGCCGGGAGGAGTCCCCTGGAGAGACCCAGTACTTC. It yields the protein CASREESPGETQYF.

The chain uses TRBV3-1 and TRBJ2-1, with 7 bases fitting TRBD1. CDR1 and CDR2 (germline): LGHDT, YNNKEL (reference sequence). The V and J ends lost 2 bases and 7 bases, in that order; junction bases with no gene match: 8. The CDR3 contains 15 residues. The CDR3 is CASSQTGVIRNEQFF. The DNA of the CDR3 is TGTGCCAGCAGCCAAACAGGGGTCATCCGGAATGAGCAGTTCTTC.

This clonotype turned up a few times. This chain links TRBV7-2 with TRBJ2-3; the match to TRBD2 covers 8 bases. From germline, CDR1 is SGHTA and CDR2 FQGNSA. The CDR3 is 15 residues long. Unmatched junction bases numbered 5, after V lost 4 bases and J lost 2 bases. Here the CDR3 reads CASSSAGVFTDTQYF. CDR3 nucleotide sequence: TGTGCCAGCAGCTCAGCGGGAGTGTTCACAGATACGCAGTATTTT.

The V gene is TRBV12-3 or TRBV12-4, the J gene TRBJ1-2; a possible D gene is TRBD1 (5 bases). The CDR3 has 13 amino acids. Trimming took 6 bases from V and 2 from J, leaving 10 bases between them. The CDR3 DNA sequence: TGTGCCAGCAGGCCGAGGGGAAACTATGGCTACACCTTC. It encodes CASRPRGNYGYTF.

This clonotype came up a few times. V usage is TRBV6-5 and J usage is TRBJ2-7, with 7 bases fitting TRBD1. With 0 bases clipped from V and 0 bases from J, the junction kept 5 bases outside the gene matches. From germline, CDR1 is MNHEY and CDR2 SVGAGI. The CDR3 extends over 16 amino acids. CDR3 loop: CASSYSGQRSSYEQYF. The CDR3, as DNA: TGTGCCAGCAGTTACTCGGGACAGAGGAGCTCCTACGAGCAGTACTTC.

The chain is built from TRBV6-2 or TRBV6-3 and TRBJ2-2; D could derive from TRBD1 or TRBD2 (5 bases each). This CDR3 comprises 13 residues. The germline V gene has CDR1 MNHEY and CDR2 SVGEGT. V lost 11 bases, J lost 4 bases, and 14 bases lay in between. The CDR3, as DNA: TGTGCCGGGAGATGGGGGTCCACCGGGGAGCTGTTTTTT. Translated, it gives CAGRWGSTGELFF.

The chain links TRBV5-1 to TRBJ2-4, with 10 bases that match TRBD1. This CDR3 spans 16 amino acids. The germline gives CDR1 SGHRS, CDR2 YFSETQ. V shed 0 bases and J 1 base; nucleotides not matched to a gene: 1. Here the CDR3 reads CASSLEGQGAKNIQYF. The CDR3 region has the DNA TGCGCCAGCAGCTTGGAGGGACAGGGGGCCAAAAACATTCAGTACTTC.

V is TRBV7-2 and J is TRBJ2-7, with D possibly TRBD2 on 6 matching bases. The germline V gene has CDR1 SGHTA and CDR2 FQGNSA. CDR3 length: 14 amino acids. V was trimmed by 5 bases and J by 2 bases, leaving 13 bases between them. The CDR3 DNA is TGTGCCAGCAGCCCGACTAGTCCCCCCTACGAGCAGTACTTC. It codes for CASSPTSPPYEQYF.